Following are 29 T cell receptor beta chains from one sample sequenced in a study of T-cell memory formation after mild COVID-19. TCRdb re-called the 5' RACE reads through MiXCR, storing one row per CDR3 protein. The data hold hundreds of thousands of distinct CDR3 sequences, with around 25% observed a single time. What was sequenced was PBMCs or a T cell subset sorted from them (not recorded which). These receptors came from an adult woman who had mild COVID-19 (a few samples of this study predate the infection). Cell type and time point are not known.

V usage is TRBV29-1 and J usage is TRBJ2-7; D might be TRBD2 (5 bases). The germline gives CDR1 SQVTM, CDR2 ANQGSEA. V was pared by 0 bases and J by 4 bases, with 16 bases between. This CDR3 spans 15 amino acids. Here the CDR3 DNA reads TGCAGCGTTGAAGATCTAAGGGCCGGGGTATACGAGCAGTACTTC. Its translation: CSVEDLRAGVYEQYF.

The rearrangement uses TRBV20-1 and TRBJ1-1; TRBD1 is a possible D gene (6 bases). The CDR3 is made up of 14 amino acids. V lost 2 bases, J lost 1 base, and 11 bases lay in between. The germline V gene has CDR1 DFQATT and CDR2 SNEGSKA (reference sequence). The CDR3: CSARSQGRNTEAFF. CDR3 DNA sequence: TGCAGTGCTAGATCCCAGGGGAGGAACACTGAAGCTTTCTTT.

This clonotype has a count of ten or more. The chain has TRBV6-6 and TRBJ2-7; 9 bases match TRBD2. The V gene's germline CDR1 is MNHNY and CDR2 SVGAGI (reference sequence). Trimming at V came to 4 bases and at J to 2 bases, leaving 6 bases not matched to a gene. The CDR3 extends over 15 amino acids. CDR3 nucleotides: TGTGCCAGCAGTTCCCAGACTAGCGGTACCTACGAGCAGTACTTC. The encoded protein is CASSSQTSGTYEQYF.

A few counts support this clonotype. The V call is TRBV5-6, the J call TRBJ1-2; D unclear. The CDR3 spans 13 residues. V was pared by 5 bases and J by 4 bases, with 12 bases between. Per germline, CDR1 SGHDT and CDR2 YYEEEE. The CDR3 DNA follows: TGTGCCAGCAGGTTAAGGCAGAGCTATGGCTACACCTTC. It specifies CASRLRQSYGYTF.

This clonotype came up a few times. This rearrangement joins TRBV5-1 to TRBJ1-6, with no clear D. This CDR3 has 12 amino acids. Germline CDR1 reads SGHRS; CDR2 reads YFSETQ. The V end was cut by 2 bases, the J end by 8 bases, with 5 bases between. CDR3: CASSFQDSPLHF. CDR3 DNA: TGCGCCAGCAGCTTTCAGGATTCACCCCTCCACTTT. Together with reference TRBV5-1 and TRBJ1-6, the CDR3 gives the full variable domain: KAGVTQTPRYLIKTRGQQVTLSCSPISGHRSVSWYQQTPGQGLQFLFEYFSETQRNKGNFPGRFSGRQFSNSRSEMNVSTLELGDSALYLCASSFQDSPLHFGNGTRLTVT.

The V gene is TRBV12-3 or TRBV12-4, the J gene TRBJ1-1, with 9 nucleotides matching TRBD1. Trimming cost V 3 bases and J 0 bases; bases outside gene matches: 5. There are 16 residues in the CDR3. CDR3 coding DNA: TGTGCCAGCAGTTTGGGACAGGGATCCGTGAACACTGAAGCTTTCTTT. Its protein is CASSLGQGSVNTEAFF.

This clonotype was seen more than once but under ten times. J is TRBJ2-7 and V is TRBV5-6; the D call may be TRBD1 or TRBD2 (5 bases each). The length of the CDR3 is 15 residues. Germline V gives CDR1 SGHDT, CDR2 YYEEEE. With 4 bases removed from V and 3 bases from J, the gap between germline ends came to 17 bases. CDR3 region: CASSPYDRDDYEQYF. CDR3 DNA: TGTGCCAGCAGCCCATACGACCGGGACGACTACGAGCAGTACTTC.

This clonotype has more than one count but fewer than ten. V is TRBV7-8 and J is TRBJ2-6, with 9 bases matching TRBD2. CDR1 is SGHVS, CDR2 FQNEAQ, per germline. This CDR3 has 16 amino acids. Trimming removed 5 bases from V and 4 bases from J; junction bases left unmatched: 6. The CDR3 bases are TGTGCCAGCAGCATTAGCGGGGGTTTAGGGGCCAACGTCCTGACTTTC. As protein: CASSISGGLGANVLTF.

The rearrangement links TRBV5-1 to TRBJ1-1; weak D call: TRBD1 (5 bases). The CDR3 length is 17 residues. The V end was cut by 5 bases, the J end by 4 bases, with 24 bases between. Germline V gives CDR1 SGHRS, CDR2 YFSETQ. The CDR3 sequence is CASRTDKPPGVSTEAFF. The CDR3 region has the DNA TGCGCCAGCAGGACGGACAAACCCCCCGGGGTCAGCACTGAAGCTTTCTTT.

This clonotype was found a few times. The rearrangement links TRBV7-8 to TRBJ2-3; 12 bases line up with TRBD2. The V gene end was trimmed by 5 bases and the J gene end by 6 bases; junction bases not matched to a gene: 9. CDR1 is SGHVS, CDR2 FQNEAQ, per germline. The CDR3 totals 16 residues. The CDR3 loop reads CASSPGLAGKRDTQYF. The CDR3 DNA reads as TGTGCCAGCAGCCCAGGACTAGCGGGGAAAAGGGATACGCAGTATTTT.

This clonotype was seen only a few times. CDR3 coding DNA: TGTGCCAGCAGGCGACTAGCGGGGATCTACAATGAGCAGTTCTTC. It specifies CASRRLAGIYNEQFF. The rearrangement joins TRBV12-3 or TRBV12-4 to TRBJ2-1; 11 nucleotides align to TRBD2. Unmatched junction bases numbered 4, after V lost 6 bases and J lost 3 bases. The CDR3 runs to 15 residues.

This clonotype turned up a few times. The chain recombines TRBV12-3 or TRBV12-4 with TRBJ1-2, with TRBD1 matching 8 bases. Trimming took 3 bases from V and 6 from J; bases not matched to a gene: 9. CDR3 length: 15 residues. For the CDR3, the DNA is TGTGCCAGCAGTTTGGTCCGGACAGGGCGGAATGGCTACACCTTC. Its protein is CASSLVRTGRNGYTF.

The V call is TRBV28, the J call TRBJ2-1, with 10 bases aligning to TRBD2. CDR3 length: 15 amino acids. Trimming cost V 5 bases and J 3 bases; bases outside gene matches: 4. Germline CDR1 is MDHEN and CDR2 is SYDVKM. The CDR3 DNA follows: TGTGCCAGCAGTAAAAGCGGGGGGGGCTACAATGAGCAGTTCTTC. Protein sequence: CASSKSGGGYNEQFF.

The chain employs TRBV4-2 and TRBJ2-7; no clear D gene. Germline loops: CDR1 LGHNA, CDR2 YNFKEQ. Trimming pared 2 bases from V and 7 bases from J, leaving 12 bases between. This CDR3 comprises 13 residues. CDR3 amino acids: CASSQNMALEQYF. The CDR3 DNA sequence: TGTGCCAGCAGCCAAAACATGGCTCTGGAGCAGTACTTC.

This clonotype showed up just a few times. V is TRBV7-9 and J is TRBJ2-7, with no clear D. The CDR3 covers 11 residues. V lost 5 bases, J lost 5 bases, and 7 bases lay in between. The germline V gene encodes CDR1 SEHNR and CDR2 FQNEAQ (reference sequence). CDR3 sequence: CASSTTHEQYF. The DNA for the CDR3 is TGTGCCAGCAGCACGACTCACGAGCAGTACTTC.

This clonotype was seen a few times. The J gene is TRBJ2-7, the V gene TRBV3-1; a weak D match, TRBD2 (5 bases). Germline CDR1 is LGHDT and CDR2 is YNNKEL (reference sequence). The CDR3 consists of 15 residues. Trimming pared 2 bases from V and 0 bases from J, leaving 11 bases between. CDR3 protein: CASSQWESSSYEQYF. CDR3 nucleotide sequence: TGTGCCAGCAGCCAATGGGAGTCCAGCTCCTACGAGCAGTACTTC.

This clonotype occurred a few times. This chain joins TRBV24-1 and TRBJ2-2; D ambiguous. The CDR3 runs 14 residues. CDR1 and CDR2 from the germline V gene are KGHDR and SFDVKD. V lost 8 bases to trimming and J lost 0 bases, with 9 bases between them. This chain's CDR3 is CATTETANTGELFF. Here the CDR3 DNA reads TGTGCCACCACCGAGACGGCGAACACCGGGGAGCTGTTTTTT.

This clonotype has just a few counts. The CDR3 here is CASSEGQGFSSYEQYF. The CDR3 DNA follows: TGTGCCAGCAGCGAAGGACAGGGCTTTAGCTCCTACGAGCAGTACTTC. The rearrangement links TRBV5-8 to TRBJ2-7, with 8 bases identical to TRBD1. This CDR3 is built from 16 residues. V gave up 4 bases and J gave up 0 bases; unmatched junction bases: 9. Germline V gives CDR1 SGHTS, CDR2 YDEGEE.

The genes are TRBV2 and TRBJ1-2, with 10 bases that match TRBD1. The CDR3 contains 18 residues. Germline V lookup: CDR1 SNHLY, CDR2 FYNNEI. After removal of 1 base from V and 2 bases from J, the junction contained 10 bases not matched to a gene. The CDR3 loop reads CASSEEPPGQGINYGYTF. Written as DNA, the CDR3 is TGTGCCAGCAGTGAAGAGCCGCCGGGACAGGGGATAAACTATGGCTACACCTTC.

The chain joins TRBV24-1 to TRBJ2-1; TRBD2 matches at 9 bases. The CDR3 is 16 amino acids. The V segment lost 3 bases and the J segment 3 bases; nucleotides outside the gene matches: 5. Germline V lookup: CDR1 KGHDR, CDR2 SFDVKD. In DNA form, the CDR3 reads TGTGCCACCAGTGATAGATCTAGCGGGATCTACAATGAGCAGTTCTTC. This codes for CATSDRSSGIYNEQFF.

V gene TRBV7-9 combines with J gene TRBJ2-3; no definite D call. Trimming took 5 bases from V and 7 from J, leaving 10 bases between them. The germline V gene has CDR1 SEHNR and CDR2 FQNEAQ (reference sequence). This CDR3 contains 12 residues. CDR3 sequence (DNA): TGTGCCAGCAGCCCCGCGTCCCATACGCAGTATTTT. It is translated as CASSPASHTQYF.

This clonotype has a handful of counts. The chain employs TRBV24-1 and TRBJ2-1; 7 bases match TRBD2. Germline V gene sequence: CDR1 KGHDR, CDR2 SFDVKD. Trimming cost V 7 bases and J 6 bases; bases outside gene matches: 5. The CDR3 contains 13 residues. The CDR3, as DNA: TGTGCCACCAGGGCAGGCGGGGGCAATGAGCAGTTCTTC. This translates into CATRAGGGNEQFF.

V gene TRBV7-3 combines with J gene TRBJ2-1, with TRBD2 identical over 8 bases. Trimming took 4 bases from V and 9 from J; bases not matched to a gene: 11. The CDR3 contains 15 residues. From germline, CDR1 is SGHTA and CDR2 FQGTGA. Here the CDR3 reads CASSSHAGTSSEQFF. In nucleotides, the CDR3 is TGTGCCAGCAGCTCACACGCCGGGACTAGTAGTGAGCAGTTCTTC. Combining the CDR3 with reference TRBV7-3 and TRBJ2-1 gives the whole variable domain GAGVSQTPSNKVTEKGKYVELRCDPISGHTALYWYRQSLGQGPEFLIYFQGTGAADDSGLPNDRFFAVRPEGSVSTLKIQRTERGDSAVYLCASSSHAGTSSEQFFGPGTRLTVL.

There are a few counts of this clonotype. V gene TRBV5-6 combines with J gene TRBJ2-3; 7 bases align to TRBD2. V lost 6 bases to trimming and J lost 4 bases; unmatched junction nucleotides: 5. The germline V gene encodes CDR1 SGHDT and CDR2 YYEEEE. The CDR3 runs 13 residues. The chain's CDR3 is CASISGGADTQYF. CDR3 nucleotides: TGTGCCAGCATTTCTGGGGGGGCAGATACGCAGTATTTT.

The chain combines TRBV5-1 with TRBJ2-6, with 7 nucleotides matching TRBD2. With 3 bases clipped from V and 3 bases from J, the junction kept 6 bases outside the gene matches. CDR1 is SGHRS, CDR2 YFSETQ, per germline. This CDR3 is built from 16 residues. In DNA form, the CDR3 reads TGCGCCAGCAGCTCTGCGTGGGAGGGTGGGGCCAACGTCCTGACTTTC. Its translation: CASSSAWEGGANVLTF.

This clonotype came up a few times. The chain employs TRBV10-3 and TRBJ1-5, with 8 bases aligning to TRBD1. CDR3 length: 14 residues. The germline V gene has CDR1 ENHRY and CDR2 SYGVKD. V was pared by 2 bases and J by 6 bases, with 3 bases of the junction left unmatched. The CDR3 DNA reads TGTGCCATCAGTGAGGACAGGGGACCTCAGCCCCAGCATTTT. This translates into CAISEDRGPQPQHF.

This chain links TRBV9 with TRBJ1-2, with a tentative D call TRBD1 (5 bases). The length of the CDR3 is 15 residues. Germline V gene data show CDR1 as SGDLS and CDR2 as YYNGEE. V lost 0 bases and J 3 bases, leaving 12 bases between the germline ends. CDR3 sequence (DNA): TGTGCCAGCAGCGTAGCTGAGGGGCCCCACTATGGCTACACCTTC. Residues: CASSVAEGPHYGYTF.

In its sample, this clonotype was seen a few times. This chain links TRBV12-3 or TRBV12-4 with TRBJ1-2; D might be TRBD1 (6 bases). The germline V and J ends were trimmed by 6 bases and 4 bases, with 15 bases remaining between them. The CDR3 has 14 amino acids. CDR3 coding DNA: TGTGCCAGCAGACCGGGGGGGGCAGTCTATGGCTACACCTTC. This gives the protein CASRPGGAVYGYTF.

This clonotype occurred a few times. The V gene is TRBV7-9, the J gene TRBJ2-2; D unclear. The V gene lost 5 bases and the J gene lost 7 bases, with 11 bases spanning the gap. CDR1 is SEHNR and CDR2 is FQNEAQ in the germline V gene (reference sequence). This CDR3 is built from 13 residues. CDR3 DNA: TGTGCCAGCAGCCGAGAAGGGCACGGGGAGCTGTTTTTT. Its translation: CASSREGHGELFF.